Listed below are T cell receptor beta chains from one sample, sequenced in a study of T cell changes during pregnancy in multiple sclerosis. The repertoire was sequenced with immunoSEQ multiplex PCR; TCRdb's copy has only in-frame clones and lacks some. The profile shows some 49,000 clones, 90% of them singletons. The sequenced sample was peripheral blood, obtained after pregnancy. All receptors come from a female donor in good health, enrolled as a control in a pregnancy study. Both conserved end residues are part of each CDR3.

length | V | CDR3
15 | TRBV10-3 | CAISDLDRGRNEQFF
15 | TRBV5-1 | CASSSASGGRNEQYF
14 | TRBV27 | CASSLFTSGNEQYF
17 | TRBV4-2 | CASSQARAGTNTGELFF
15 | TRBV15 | CATRADAGSNQPQHF
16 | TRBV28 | CASSQIDRGIRQPQHF
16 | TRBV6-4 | CASSEEGGSGANVLTF
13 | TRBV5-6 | CASSLAGGNTIYF
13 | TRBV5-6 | CASSLDSLVTQYF
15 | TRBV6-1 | CASSDRRAGNTEAFF
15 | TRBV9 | CASSPTTGTQGTQYF
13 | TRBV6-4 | CASRISGGFEQFF
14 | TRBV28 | CASSSLQGSDTQYF
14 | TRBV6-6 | CASSYIAGGETQYF
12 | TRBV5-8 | CASTDRVPEAFF
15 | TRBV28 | CASSLGGTLGYGYTF
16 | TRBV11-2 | CASRLASGGGVYEQYF
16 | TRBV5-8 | CASSWSRGALQETQYF
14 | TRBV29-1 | CSVLRQVKDTEAFF
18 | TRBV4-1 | CASSQVLAGGSAADTQYF
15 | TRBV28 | CASRRPGTGGNTIYF
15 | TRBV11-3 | CASSSSGTSVNEQFF
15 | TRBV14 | CASSQEVARISPLHF
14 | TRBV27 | CASSLGGQGYEQYF
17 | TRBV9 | CASSVEPGQGPNSPLHF
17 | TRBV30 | CAGHRDRVAGLSYEQYF
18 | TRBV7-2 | CASSLDPYGGSSYNEQFF
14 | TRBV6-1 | CASNLGVGNTEAFF
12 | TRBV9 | CASNRVGETQYF
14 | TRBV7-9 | CASIHRGQNTEAFF
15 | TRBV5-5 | CASSREQGTYNEQFF
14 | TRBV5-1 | CASWEGQGHTEAFF
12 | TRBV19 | CAALDRADEQFF
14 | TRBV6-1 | CASLRWARNTEAFF
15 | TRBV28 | CASSHRQGARDTQYF
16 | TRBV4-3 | CASSQEGGVPGGEAFF
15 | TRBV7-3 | CASSLRGSDLYEQYF
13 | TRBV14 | CASSRGSWDAAFF
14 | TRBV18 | CASSPERQGFGYTF
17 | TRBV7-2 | CASSLAGTGSSGNTIYF
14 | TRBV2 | CASSEVGGANGYTF
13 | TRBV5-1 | CASSRGPNNEQFF
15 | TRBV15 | CATSRDRTGGDEQFF
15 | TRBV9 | CASSAAEDRGYGYTF
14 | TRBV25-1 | CASSPRRSTDTQYF
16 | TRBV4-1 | CASSPGPVETGDGYTF
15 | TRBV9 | CASSPGGALNTEAFF
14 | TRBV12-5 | CASGLTGANTEAFF
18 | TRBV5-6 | CASSSETPGQGFGQPQHF
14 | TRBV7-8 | CASSLGTGNYGYTF
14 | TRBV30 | CALTAGGQAYEQYF
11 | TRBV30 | CAWSGGDDKYF
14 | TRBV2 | CASSDGVRGSPLHF
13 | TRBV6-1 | CASSEMGGQGYTF
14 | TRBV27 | CASSLSRANYGYTF
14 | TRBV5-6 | CASSLGGQVQPQHF
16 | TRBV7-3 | CASSLRTSGFYNEQFF
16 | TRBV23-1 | CASCFGQGAAGNTIYF
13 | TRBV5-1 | CASSLGIDYEQYF